This TCR beta chain was identified in a study of human versus mouse CDR3 diversity and MHC coevolution. Trimming at V came to 2 bases and at J to 7 bases, leaving 4 bases not matched to a gene. The CDR3 consists of 16 residues. Germline CDR1 reads SSHAT; CDR2 reads FNYEAQ (reference sequence). Regarding the study as a whole: Mice had fewer CDR3 deletions and insertions than humans on average.

Assay: immunoSEQ multiplex PCR; the TCRdb copy retains only in-frame clones and omits some. The sample gives tens of thousands of clones, over 85% of which show up once; approximately 1.5% is in the top ten. To note about this clone: Its antigen is not known.

This TCR came from a person aged 25-75 years in good health. The material sequenced was naive CD4+ T cells from blood. Subset meaning: CD45RO-negative CD62L-positive naive CD4 T cells. The gene calls are TRBV7-7 and TRBJ2-2; 13 bases align to TRBD2. The CDR3 loop reads CASSLTSGRALGELFF. In DNA form, the CDR3 reads TGTGCCAGCAGCTTAACTAGCGGGAGGGCTCTCGGGGAGCTGTTTTTT. Supplemented by reference TRBV7-7 and TRBJ2-2, the full variable domain reads GAGVSQSPRYKVTKRGQDVTLRCDPISSHATLYWYQQALGQGPEFLTYFNYEAQPDKSGLPSDRFSAERPEGSISTLTIQRTEQRDSAMYRCASSLTSGRALGELFFGEGSRLTVL.